Shown below are 27 T cell receptor beta chains from a single sample sequenced in a study of tumor T cells in aggressive B-cell lymphoma. TCRdb's table, derived via immunoSEQ multiplex PCR, lists solely in-frame clones and lacks some. Of some 7,800 clones in the sample, around 83% were seen once. The sample was tumor tissue. Receptor source: an adult with diffuse large B cell lymphoma.

This clone was counted once. V and J are TRBV5-1 and TRBJ2-7; 7 nucleotides line up with TRBD2. V was pared by 0 bases and J by 4 bases, with 4 bases of the junction left unmatched. The CDR3 runs to 14 residues. Germline V lookup: CDR1 SGHRS, CDR2 YFSETQ. CDR3 loop: CASSLAGGVYEQYF. CDR3 bases: TGCGCCAGCAGCTTGGCGGGAGGTGTGTACGAGCAGTACTTC.

This clone occurred a few times. The chain employs TRBV13 and TRBJ2-7; possibly TRBD1 for D (6 bases). V lost 5 bases, J lost 6 bases, and 14 bases lay in between. CDR3 size: 13 residues. Looked up from germline, CDR1 is PRHDT and CDR2 is FYEKMQ (reference sequence). The CDR3 loop reads CASSTHRAPEQYF. The DNA of the CDR3 is TGTGCCAGCAGCACACACAGGGCTCCCGAGCAGTACTTC.

A few counts support this clone. This sample includes further DNA sequences coding for the same CDR3. The CDR3 spells CASSSGQGSTEAFF. DNA for the CDR3: TGTGCCAGCAGCTCGGGACAGGGAAGCACTGAAGCTTTCTTT. The chain joins TRBV7-6 to TRBJ1-1; 9 bases agree with TRBD1. CDR1 SGHVS and CDR2 FNYEAQ come from the germline V gene. The trim removed 4 bases at V and 4 bases at J, leaving 4 bases unmatched. CDR3 length equals 14 residues.

The chain employs TRBV15 and TRBJ1-1; D might be TRBD1 (5 bases). The germline gives CDR1 LNHNV, CDR2 YYDKDF (reference sequence). Trimming took 7 bases from V and 1 from J, leaving 10 bases between them. The length of the CDR3 is 13 residues. Here the CDR3 reads CATIGQGNTEAFF. In DNA form, the CDR3 reads TGTGCCACCATCGGCCAGGGGAACACTGAAGCTTTCTTT. The full variable domain, its missing parts supplied by reference TRBV15 and TRBJ1-1, is DAMVIQNPRYQVTQFGKPVTLSCSQTLNHNVMYWYQQKSSQAPKLLFHYYDKDFNNEADTPDNFQSRRPNTSFCFLDIRSPGLGDTAMYLCATIGQGNTEAFFGQGTRLTVV.

The chain uses TRBV4-3 and TRBJ2-3, with unresolved D. Germline V gene sequence: CDR1 LGHNA, CDR2 YSLEER. This CDR3 region has 15 residues. V was clipped by 0 bases and J by 2 bases, with 9 bases between them. CDR3 in amino acids: CASSQDNRVTDTQYF. CDR3 sequence (DNA): TGCGCCAGCAGCCAAGACAATAGAGTCACAGATACGCAGTATTTT.

The genes are TRBV15 and TRBJ2-3; D unclear. The V gene lost 5 bases and the J gene lost 5 bases, with 5 bases spanning the gap. Germline-derived CDR1 and CDR2 are LNHNV and YYDKDF (reference sequence). This CDR3 comprises 11 residues. CDR3 DNA: TGTGCCACCAGCGAGAGAGATACGCAGTATTTT. This encodes CATSERDTQYF.

V gene TRBV29-1 combines with J gene TRBJ1-2; TRBD1 aligns across 7 bases. V shed 4 bases, J shed 6 bases, and the junction held 20 bases outside the gene matches. Germline V gives CDR1 SQVTM, CDR2 ANQGSEA. The CDR3 totals 17 residues. The CDR3 DNA reads as TGCAGCGTTGTCATATTCGGTCAGGGGGATATCTTTCATGGCTACACCTTC. It codes for CSVVIFGQGDIFHGYTF.

The V call is TRBV4-3, the J call TRBJ2-5; D might be TRBD2 (6 bases). The CDR3 runs to 15 residues. Trimming left V 1 base short and J 1 base short, with 10 bases between. In germline, CDR1 is LGHNA, CDR2 YSLEER. The CDR3 loop reads CASSQGGGTQETQYF. CDR3 in DNA: TGCGCCAGCAGCCAAGGGGGCGGGACCCAAGAGACCCAGTACTTC.

V usage is TRBV7-9 and J usage is TRBJ2-2, with TRBD2 identical over 11 bases. This CDR3 is built from 17 residues. V gave up 6 bases and J gave up 0 bases; unmatched junction bases: 6. In germline, CDR1 is SEHNR, CDR2 FQNEAQ (reference sequence). The CDR3 DNA reads TGTGCCAGCAGTAAACTAGCGGGAGAGCCGAACACCGGGGAGCTGTTTTTT. It is translated as CASSKLAGEPNTGELFF.

The V gene is TRBV6-5, the J gene TRBJ1-5; 8 positions agree with TRBD1. The J segment lost 5 bases and the V segment lost 5 bases, leaving 5 bases of the junction unmatched. The germline CDR1 and CDR2 sequences are MNHEY and SVGAGI. This CDR3 is built from 14 residues. The DNA for the CDR3 is TGTGCCAGCAGTATGCGACAGGGGCATCAGCCCCAGCATTTT. It is translated as CASSMRQGHQPQHF.

This chain joins TRBV11-2 and TRBJ2-1; D is undetermined. Germline lookup yields CDR1 SGHAT and CDR2 FQNNGV. The CDR3 runs 14 residues. Deletions cut 3 bases from V and 9 bases from J, with 15 bases between. CDR3 residues: CASSFSSPRSEQFF. The CDR3 nucleotides are TGTGCCAGCAGCTTCTCCTCCCCAAGGAGTGAGCAGTTCTTC.

J is TRBJ1-2 and V is TRBV9; D remains unclear. This CDR3 is 17 amino acids long. The V end lost 0 bases, the J end lost 0 bases, and 15 bases lay between the germline ends. The germline V gene has CDR1 SGDLS and CDR2 YYNGEE. The CDR3 DNA reads as TGTGCCAGCAGCGTAGAGTCGGGAGACAAGCCTAACTATGGCTACACCTTC. It is translated as CASSVESGDKPNYGYTF.

The rearrangement uses TRBV7-2 and TRBJ2-1, with unresolved D. Between the trimmed V and J ends, which lost 0 bases and 2 bases, there was a span of 5 bases. Per the germline V gene, CDR1 is SGHTA and CDR2 is FQGNSA. The CDR3 totals 14 residues. The CDR3 region has the DNA TGTGCCAGCAGCTTAGCTGGGCCCTACAATGAGCAGTTCTTC. Its protein product is CASSLAGPYNEQFF.

V and J are TRBV19 and TRBJ1-1; D unclear. The germline gives CDR1 LNHDA, CDR2 SQIVND (reference sequence). The CDR3 runs 13 residues. Trimming removed 5 bases at V and 6 bases at J, with 13 bases between. CDR3 residues: CASSSSLGAEAFF. The DNA of the CDR3 is TGTGCCAGTAGTTCCTCTCTTGGAGCTGAAGCTTTCTTT.

This rearrangement joins TRBV28 to TRBJ2-7; D is perhaps TRBD1 (6 bases). The V and J ends lost 5 bases and 5 bases respectively, with 13 bases between them. This CDR3 has 13 amino acids. Per germline, CDR1 MDHEN and CDR2 SYDVKM. The chain's CDR3 is CASSNQGINEQYF. The DNA of the CDR3 is TGTGCCAGCAGTAACCAGGGGATCAACGAGCAGTACTTC. Looking up the rest from reference TRBV28 and TRBJ2-7 gives the full variable domain: DVKVTQSSRYLVKRTGEKVFLECVQDMDHENMFWYRQDPGLGLRLIYFSYDVKMKEKGDIPEGYSVSREKKERFSLILESASTNQTSMYLCASSNQGINEQYFGPGTRLTVT.

The rearrangement links TRBV6-5 to TRBJ2-3; D is perhaps TRBD2 (5 bases). Trimming removed 7 bases at V and 7 bases at J, with 15 bases between. The CDR3 sequence is 13 residues long. The germline V gene has CDR1 MNHEY and CDR2 SVGAGI. CDR3 protein: CASTPVRENTQYF. CDR3 sequence (DNA): TGTGCCAGCACCCCAGTTCGGGAAAATACGCAGTATTTT.

This chain connects TRBV4-1 to TRBJ1-2, with 7 bases that match TRBD1. CDR3 length: 15 residues. Germline values: CDR1 MGHRA, CDR2 YSYEKL. V lost 2 bases and J lost 2; bases outside the gene matches: 5. The CDR3 DNA is TGCGCCAGCAGCCAAAACGGACAGGTCAACTATGGCTACACCTTC. Amino acid sequence: CASSQNGQVNYGYTF.

This rearrangement joins TRBV21-1 to TRBJ2-3; the table's D call TRBD1 went unverified against the DNA. TRBV21-1 is termed a pseudogene. The CDR3 covers 17 residues. CDR3 in DNA: TGTGCCAGCAGCTTTAGGACAGGGGAGGCTGGCACAAATACGCAGTATTTT. It yields the protein CASSFRTGEAGTNTQYF.

V usage is TRBV4-3 and J usage is TRBJ1-5, with D possibly being TRBD1 (6 bases). Germline CDR1 reads LGHNA; CDR2 reads YSLEER. Trimming shortened V by 1 base and J by 6 bases, and 10 bases separated the two germline ends. The CDR3 loop spans 14 amino acids. CDR3 DNA sequence: TGCGCCAGCAGCCAAGTTGCAGGGGCTCAGCCCCAGCATTTT. It encodes CASSQVAGAQPQHF.

This CDR3 reads CASSSSGGFYGYTF. CDR3 nucleotides: TGTGCCAGCAGCTCCTCAGGGGGTTTCTATGGCTACACCTTC. This chain joins TRBV7-6 and TRBJ1-2; 7 nucleotides line up with TRBD1. V dropped 4 bases and J dropped 4; count of bases not matched to a gene: 6. There are 14 residues in the CDR3. CDR1 and CDR2 from the germline V gene are SGHVS and FNYEAQ.

The chain joins TRBV5-5 to TRBJ2-4, with D perhaps TRBD2 (6 bases). Germline CDR1 SGHKS, CDR2 YYEKEE (reference sequence). CDR3 length equals 15 residues. V was shortened by 0 bases and J by 0 bases, with 7 bases between the two germline ends. The CDR3 nucleotides read TGTGCCAGCAGCTTGGGGAGGGTAGCCAAAAACATTCAGTACTTC. It is translated as CASSLGRVAKNIQYF.

CDR3 in DNA: TGTGCCAGCAGCCGACGACTAGCGGGGGATCAAGAGACCCAGTACTTC. It encodes CASSRRLAGDQETQYF. The gene calls are TRBV7-9 and TRBJ2-5; the match to TRBD2 covers 12 bases. V was clipped by 5 bases and J by 2 bases; unmatched bases: 6. This CDR3 has 16 amino acids. In germline, CDR1 is SEHNR, CDR2 FQNEAQ (reference sequence). Looking up the rest from reference TRBV7-9 and TRBJ2-5 gives the full variable domain: DTGVSQNPRHKITKRGQNVTFRCDPISEHNRLYWYRQTLGQGPEFLTYFQNEAQLEKSRLLSDRFSAERPKGSFSTLEIQRTEQGDSAMYLCASSRRLAGDQETQYFGPGTRLLVL.

The V gene is TRBV9, the J gene TRBJ1-2; 9 nucleotides align to TRBD1. This CDR3 spans 17 amino acids. V was pared by 5 bases and J by 0 bases, with 11 bases of the junction left unmatched. In germline, CDR1 is SGDLS, CDR2 YYNGEE. The CDR3 coding sequence is TGTGCCAGCAGTGCCGGGACAGGGCCAACAGCTAACTATGGCTACACCTTC. As protein: CASSAGTGPTANYGYTF. Full variable domain (missing parts from reference TRBV9 and TRBJ1-2): DSGVTQTPKHLITATGQRVTLRCSPRSGDLSVYWYQQSLDQGLQFLIQYYNGEERAKGNILERFSAQQFPDLHSELNLSSLELGDSALYFCASSAGTGPTANYGYTFGSGTRLTVV.

The rearrangement joins TRBV7-9 to TRBJ2-7; weak D call: TRBD1 (6 bases). Germline assignment: CDR1 SEHNR and CDR2 FQNEAQ (reference sequence). The CDR3 has 15 amino acids. The V end lost 0 bases, the J end lost 3 bases, and 12 bases lay between the germline ends. CDR3 protein: CASSLARGLVYEQYV. DNA for the CDR3: TGTGCCAGCAGCTTAGCCAGGGGATTGGTCTACGAGCAGTACGTC.

The chain has TRBV5-4 and TRBJ2-1; D gene ambiguous. This CDR3 has 12 residues. The germline V and J ends were trimmed by 4 bases and 7 bases, with 9 bases remaining between them. CDR1 is SGHNT and CDR2 is YYREEE in the germline V gene (reference sequence). In DNA form, the CDR3 reads TGTGCCAGCAGCCCAGGTAGGAATGAGCAGTTCTTC. Its translation: CASSPGRNEQFF.

On this clone itself: Its ends do not fully match the called genes, so a read error is possible. V gene TRBV7-3 combines with J gene TRBJ2-1; 7 positions agree with TRBD2. CDR1 is SGHTA, CDR2 FQGTGA, per germline. The CDR3 loop spans 14 amino acids. The CDR3 DNA reads as TGTGTCAGCAGCTTTTCGGGAGGTTACAATGAGCAGTTCTTC. Translating it yields CVSSFSGGYNEQFF. The whole variable domain, remainder taken from reference TRBV7-3 and TRBJ2-1, is GAGVSQTPSNKVTEKGKYVELRCDPISGHTALYWYRQSLGQGPEFLIYFQGTGAADDSGLPNDRFFAVRPEGSVSTLKIQRTERGDSAVYLCVSSFSGGYNEQFFGPGTRLTVL.

A few counts support this clone. The V gene is TRBV5-1, the J gene TRBJ1-2, with TRBD1 matching 8 bases. The CDR3 is 15 residues long. The V gene's germline CDR1 is SGHRS and CDR2 YFSETQ. V shed 4 bases and J 6 bases; nucleotides not matched to a gene: 11. CDR3 protein: CASSEQDRAIDGYTF. The CDR3 region has the DNA TGCGCCAGCAGCGAGCAGGACAGGGCAATCGATGGCTACACCTTC.